This TCR beta chain was sequenced for a study of early T cells in non-severe SARS-CoV-2 infection. TCRdb ran MiXCR on the 5' RACE reads and lists one entry per CDR3 protein. The repertoire holds over 85,000 distinct CDR3 sequences, with roughly 17% as singletons. V shed 2 bases and J shed 4 bases, with 2 bases lying between them. The CDR3 totals 12 residues. The germline gives CDR1 ENHRY, CDR2 SYGVKD. The table lists this clonotype with many counts. This TCR was sampled from an adult who was a healthcare worker with PCR-confirmed SARS-CoV-2 infection or an uninfected control (not recorded which). V gene TRBV10-3 combines with J gene TRBJ2-2, with no clear D. The sequencing sample was made of whole blood. The CDR3 nucleotides read TGTGCCATCAGTGAGCCCACCGGGGAGCTGTTTTTT. Amino acid sequence: CAISEPTGELFF.